This record looks at one T cell receptor beta chain sequence and its context. The target antigen is unknown. The PCR employed 60 Vbeta primers together with 13 Jbeta primers. The method was immunoSEQ multiplex PCR; TCRdb's version includes in-frame clones alone and lacks a portion of them. The specimen's table records about 92,000 clones. CDR3 length: 16 residues. The V end lost 7 bases, the J end lost 2 bases, and 19 bases lay between the germline ends. CDR1 and CDR2 from the germline V gene are SEHNR and FQNEAQ (reference sequence). Donors counted as nominally healthy when sampled, yet unrecorded immune exposures were likely. The sample belongs to a study of cytomegalovirus exposure and HLA in healthy donors. Study-wide points: The investigators catalogued under 200 TCR beta chains as cytomegalovirus-associated.

This rearrangement joins TRBV7-9 to TRBJ2-3; D ambiguous. Sequencing used PBMCs. The sequence was obtained from a man aged 45-60 years in good health and CMV-seropositive. The CDR3 nucleotides read TGTGCCAGCATACTTTCCCGCGTAGAGAACACAGATACGCAGTATTTT. Its protein is CASILSRVENTDTQYF.